The present entry profiles one T cell receptor beta chain with its context. Antigen: not known. The sample originates from a study of T-cell reconstitution after alpha-beta-depleted transplantation in children. Study results and caveats: The high TCRbeta diversity at day 60 in some patients came from surviving recipient T cells and thymic progenitors. Reportedly, only several hundred clones from non-depleted graft cells drove alpha-beta T-cell counts at about two months. Among T cells one year after transplant, newly produced cells accounted for most counts and diversity.

The CDR3 covers 16 residues. V was clipped by 6 bases and J by 7 bases; unmatched bases: 13. Looked up from germline, CDR1 is SGHRS and CDR2 is YFSETQ. Using unique molecular identifiers, the investigators prepared the TCRbeta library. One entry per CDR3 protein, called by TCRdb with MiXCR from the PCR reads. The sample consists of approximately 630,000 distinct CDR3 sequences, over 10% of them appearing once. The receptor was derived from a girl aged 2-9 years with congenital amegakaryocytic thrombocytopenia, due to receive a stem cell transplant. This sequence joins TRBV5-1 and TRBJ2-2; 9 bases are shared with TRBD1. Sequences were derived from PBMCs, sampled before TCRalphabeta/CD19-depleted stem cell transplant. This chain's CDR3 is CASNNFMGQGNGELFF. For the CDR3, the DNA is TGCGCCAGCAACAACTTTATGGGACAGGGCAACGGGGAGCTGTTTTTT.